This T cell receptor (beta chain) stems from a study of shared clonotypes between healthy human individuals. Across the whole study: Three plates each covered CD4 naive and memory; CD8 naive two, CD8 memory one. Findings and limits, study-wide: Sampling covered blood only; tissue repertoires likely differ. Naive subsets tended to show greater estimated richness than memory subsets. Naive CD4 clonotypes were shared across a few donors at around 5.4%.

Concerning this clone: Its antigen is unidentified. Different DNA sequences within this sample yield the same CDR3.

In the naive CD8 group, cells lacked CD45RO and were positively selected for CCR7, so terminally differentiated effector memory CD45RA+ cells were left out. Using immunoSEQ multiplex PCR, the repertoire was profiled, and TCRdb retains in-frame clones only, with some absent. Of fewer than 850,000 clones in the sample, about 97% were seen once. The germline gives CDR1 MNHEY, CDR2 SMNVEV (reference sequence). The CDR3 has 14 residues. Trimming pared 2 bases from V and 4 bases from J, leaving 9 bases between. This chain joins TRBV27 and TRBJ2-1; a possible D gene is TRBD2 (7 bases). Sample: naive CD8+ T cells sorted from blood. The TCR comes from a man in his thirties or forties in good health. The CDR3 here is CASSLAGAYNEQFF. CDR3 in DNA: TGTGCCAGCAGTTTAGCGGGGGCTTACAATGAGCAGTTCTTC.